This TCR beta chain was profiled in a study of CD8+CD57+ T cells in acquired aplastic anemia. About the research overall: Quantities of DNA derived from sorted CD4+ and CD8+ cells averaged approximately 3 ug. General study points: Statistical testing detected no significant gap in CD8+ Simpson's diversity between patients and controls.

About this clonotype itself: Antigen: not known.

V trimming: 2 bases; J trimming: 7 bases; junction bases outside the gene matches: 13. The length of the CDR3 is 16 residues. Germline V gives CDR1 MNHEY, CDR2 SMNVEV (reference sequence). Genomic DNA served as template for TCR beta VDJ and CDR3 profiling. MiXCR, run by TCRdb on the reads, gives a single entry per CDR3 protein. The sample contains some 200,000 distinct CDR3 sequences, approximately 48% of which appear only once. Patients who underwent sequencing had shown CD8+CD57+ cell expansion by flow cytometry. With no exception, the patients had severe acquired aplastic anemia. Material for sequencing was sorted CD4+, CD8+, or CD8+CD57+ T cells (not recorded which) from PBMCs. The chain links TRBV27 to TRBJ2-7; 8 positions match TRBD1. This TCR was recovered from a human donor with aplastic anemia. CDR3 bases: TGTGCCAGCAGTTTAAGGTTCCAGGGGGCCCTTCCAGAGCAGTACTTC. As protein: CASSLRFQGALPEQYF.